The rows below give T cell receptor beta chains drawn from one sample of a study of T cell repertoires in cytomegalovirus infection. MiXCR was run by TCRdb on the reads, yielding one entry per CDR3 protein. The sample carries about 770,000 distinct CDR3 sequences, 25% to 35% recorded once. Their antigens are not known. Sequenced here: cultured CD8+ T cells from PBMCs, sampled from culture after CMV antigen stimulation. The source of these receptors is a human donor in good health (CMV status not recorded). Some clones in this sample may be carry-over from other donors' samples. Both conserved end residues are part of each CDR3. D genes are given only for firm matches. Only some rows state a clone size, as once, few, many or a class for expanded clones.

V gene,clone size,J gene,D gene,CDR3 DNA,CDR3 protein
TRBV7-9,few,TRBJ2-7,-,TGTGCCAGCAGCGGCGAAGGGCGGTCCCCTTCCTACGAGCAGTACTTC,CASSGEGRSPSYEQYF
TRBV7-9,few,TRBJ2-2,TRBD1,TGTGCCAGCAGCCATACCGGGACAGGGGTGTACACCGGGGAGCTGTTTTTT,CASSHTGTGVYTGELFF
TRBV11-2,few,TRBJ2-2,-,TGTGCCAGCAGCTTACGGACAACGAACACCGGGGAGCTGTTTTTT,CASSLRTTNTGELFF
TRBV19,-,TRBJ1-2,-,TGTGCCACCCTGGCAGCAACTAACTATGGCTACACCTTC,CATLAATNYGYTF
TRBV7-9,few,TRBJ1-1,-,TGTGCCAGTGATAAGGACACTGAAGCTTTCTTT,CASDKDTEAFF
TRBV7-9,few,TRBJ2-1,-,TGTGCCAGCAGCTTAGGAAGGGGCTGGGATGAGCAGTTCTTC,CASSLGRGWDEQFF
TRBV11-3,few,TRBJ2-1,-,TGTGCCAGCAGCACCCGGGACCAGAACAATGAGCAGTTCTTC,CASSTRDQNNEQFF
TRBV7-6,many,TRBJ2-7,-,TGTGCCAGCAGCCGGCGGGACAGAACCTACGAGCAGTACTTC,CASSRRDRTYEQYF
TRBV7-6,few,TRBJ2-3,TRBD2,TGTGCCAGCAGCCGACTAGCGGGGGCCCCCACAGATACGCAGTATTTT,CASSRLAGAPTDTQYF
TRBV29-1,-,TRBJ2-7,-,TGCAGCGTTGAAGATCGGGCCGATTACGAGCAGTACTTC,CSVEDRADYEQYF
TRBV5-4,-,TRBJ2-5,-,TGTGCCAGCAGCTTCAGGTCCTCCCAAGAGACCCAGTACTTC,CASSFRSSQETQYF
TRBV10-2,once,TRBJ1-2,-,TGCGCCAGCAGTTTTCCAGGACAGAGTGAAGGCTACACCTTC,CASSFPGQSEGYTF
TRBV2,-,TRBJ2-4,TRBD2,TGTGCCAGCAGTGAAGCGGGACTAGCGGAGATGTTAGCCAAAAACATTCAGTACTTC,CASSEAGLAEMLAKNIQYF
TRBV12-5,many,TRBJ2-1,TRBD2,TGTGCTAGTGACGCCGGGGCGGGGGGCAAAGAAACCTCCTACAATGAGCAGTTCTTC,CASDAGAGGKETSYNEQFF
TRBV10-3,-,TRBJ1-2,TRBD1,TGTGCCATCAGTGAGTCGATGATCACGGTGGGGAACGCGACAGGGGCGGTTGTCGTCGTCCAACCCTTC,CAISESMITVGNATGAVVVVQPF
TRBV7-8,-,TRBJ2-1,-,TGTGCCAGCAGCTTAGTGTCCCGGGACGAGCAGTTCTTC,CASSLVSRDEQFF
TRBV7-4,-,TRBJ2-2,-,TGTGCCAGCAGCTCCCCCCGGGATTTAGCGAACACCGGGGAGCTGTTTTTT,CASSSPRDLANTGELFF
TRBV19,-,TRBJ2-3,TRBD2,TGTGCCAGTAGGAAGAGCGGGGCAGATACGCAGTATTTT,CASRKSGADTQYF
TRBV10-3,few,TRBJ2-7,TRBD2,TGTGCCACTTTCGGGACTAGCGGGGGGAACGAGCAGTACTTC,CATFGTSGGNEQYF
TRBV10-3,few,TRBJ1-2,TRBD1,TGTGCCATCAGTGGGAGGGGGACAGACAGCCATGGCTACACCTTC,CAISGRGTDSHGYTF
TRBV6-5,few,TRBJ1-1,-,TGTGCCAGCAGTTACTCTTCCGGGCTTGGAGCTTTCTTT,CASSYSSGLGAFF
TRBV7-2,many,TRBJ2-3,-,TGTGCCAGCAGCTCGACAGGTTCTAGCACAGATACGCAGTATTTT,CASSSTGSSTDTQYF
TRBV19,few,TRBJ1-1,-,TGTGCCAGTAGTATCACCGAAAGTGGGACTGAAGCTTTCTTT,CASSITESGTEAFF
TRBV28,few,TRBJ2-2,-,TGTGCCAGCAGCCCCCAACACACCGGGGAGCTGTTTTTT,CASSPQHTGELFF
TRBV7-9,few,TRBJ1-6,TRBD1,TGTGCCAGCAGCGCCACCGACAGGGGAGTCAATTCACCCCTCCACTTT,CASSATDRGVNSPLHF
TRBV6-5,few,TRBJ2-2,TRBD2,TGTGCCAGCAGTTACTCGGAGGTTCGGGGGGATACCGGGGAGCTGTTTTTT,CASSYSEVRGDTGELFF
TRBV7-6,once,TRBJ1-5,-,TGTGCCAGCAGCCGCACAGGGACGGGCAATCAGCCCCAGCATTTT,CASSRTGTGNQPQHF
TRBV12-3/TRBV12-4,many,TRBJ2-7,-,TGTGCCAGCAGCGGGGGACGGCTCACGCAGTACTTC,CASSGGRLTQYF
TRBV5-6,few,TRBJ2-5,TRBD2,TGTGCCAGCAGCCCCGGGGGAGCGGGGGGATTACGTCAAGAGACCCAGTACTTC,CASSPGGAGGLRQETQYF
TRBV7-9,many,TRBJ1-3,-,TGTGCCAGCAGCAGTAGGACACTGGGAAACACCATATATTTT,CASSSRTLGNTIYF
TRBV5-1,-,TRBJ2-7,-,TGCGCCAGCAGTCCCACGAGGCGCGGGTTCGAGCAGTACTTC,CASSPTRRGFEQYF
TRBV15,few,TRBJ2-1,TRBD2,TGTGCCACCAGCAGAGGTAGCGGGGCGAGGGATGAGCAGTTCTTC,CATSRGSGARDEQFF
TRBV7-2,few,TRBJ2-1,-,TGTGCCAGCAGCTTAGGAGGAAGGATTGAGCAGTTCTTC,CASSLGGRIEQFF
TRBV5-1,-,TRBJ2-1,TRBD2,TGCGCCAGCAGGAGAACTGGAAGCGGGGGCAAGGGGGGGGAGCAGTTCTTC,CASRRTGSGGKGGEQFF
TRBV6-6,-,TRBJ2-2,-,TGTGCCAGCACCCCCACAACCGCGAACACCGGGGAGCTGTTTTTT,CASTPTTANTGELFF
TRBV7-3,-,TRBJ2-3,-,TGTGCCAGCAGCTTATCAGGGGAGGGCACAGATACGCAGTATTTT,CASSLSGEGTDTQYF
TRBV27,-,TRBJ1-1,TRBD1,TGTGCCAGCAGACGGGACAGGGGGCTCACTGAAGCTTTCTTT,CASRRDRGLTEAFF
TRBV27,-,TRBJ2-1,TRBD2,TGTGCCAGCAGTTGGGGGACTAGCGGGTACAATGAGCAGTTCTTC,CASSWGTSGYNEQFF
TRBV6-6,few,TRBJ2-5,-,TGTGCCAGCAATCAGGAGGGAGAGACCCAGTACTTC,CASNQEGETQYF
TRBV7-8,many,TRBJ2-3,TRBD2,TGTGCCAGCAGCTTAACTAGCGGAACCACAGATACGCAGTATTTT,CASSLTSGTTDTQYF
TRBV6-6,-,TRBJ1-1,TRBD1,TGTGCCAGCATACAGAAGGGACAGGGGGCCACTGAAGCTTTCTTT,CASIQKGQGATEAFF
TRBV12-3/TRBV12-4,few,TRBJ2-5,-,TGTGCCAGCAGTCCCCCAATAGCTGGGGAGACCCAGTACTTC,CASSPPIAGETQYF
TRBV9,-,TRBJ2-1,-,TGTGCCAGCAGCTCGAGAGAGCGGAGCTCCTACAATGAGCAGTTCTTC,CASSSRERSSYNEQFF
TRBV9,few,TRBJ2-5,TRBD2,TGTGCCAGCTCCGGGCGGGGGATCGAGGGACTAGCGGGGGGCCGCCGGGAGACCCAGTACTTC,CASSGRGIEGLAGGRRETQYF
TRBV12-3/TRBV12-4,few,TRBJ1-1,-,TGTGCCAGCAGTTTCGTGACGGCGAACACTGAAGCTTTCTTT,CASSFVTANTEAFF
TRBV4-1,few,TRBJ2-3,-,TGCGCCAGCAGCTACACCGGGGGCCGAGGTAGGAGCACAGATACGCAGTATTTT,CASSYTGGRGRSTDTQYF
TRBV12-3/TRBV12-4,few,TRBJ2-7,TRBD1,TGTGCCAGCACCAGGACAGGGGACGAGCAGTACTTC,CASTRTGDEQYF
TRBV6-2/TRBV6-3,few,TRBJ1-2,-,TGTGCCAGCAGTTACGTCAGCTATGGCTACACCTTC,CASSYVSYGYTF
TRBV6-2/TRBV6-3,few,TRBJ2-7,-,TGTGCCAGCAGTTACTTGGAGGGGGGATACTACGAGCAGTACTTC,CASSYLEGGYYEQYF